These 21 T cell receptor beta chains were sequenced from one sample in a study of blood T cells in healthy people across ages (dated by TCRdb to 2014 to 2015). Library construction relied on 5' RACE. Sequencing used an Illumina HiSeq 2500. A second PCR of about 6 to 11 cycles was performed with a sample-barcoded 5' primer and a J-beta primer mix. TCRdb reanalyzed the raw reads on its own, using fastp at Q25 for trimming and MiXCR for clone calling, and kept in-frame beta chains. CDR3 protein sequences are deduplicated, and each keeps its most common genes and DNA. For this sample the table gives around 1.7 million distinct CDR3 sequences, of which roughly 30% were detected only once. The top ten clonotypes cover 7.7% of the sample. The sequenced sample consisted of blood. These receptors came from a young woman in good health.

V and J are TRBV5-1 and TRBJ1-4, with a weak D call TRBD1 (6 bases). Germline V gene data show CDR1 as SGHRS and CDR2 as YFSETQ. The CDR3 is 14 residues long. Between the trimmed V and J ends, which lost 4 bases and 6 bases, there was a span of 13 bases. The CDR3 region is CASSTGRADEKLFF. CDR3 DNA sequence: TGCGCCAGCAGCACAGGGAGGGCCGATGAAAAACTGTTTTTT.

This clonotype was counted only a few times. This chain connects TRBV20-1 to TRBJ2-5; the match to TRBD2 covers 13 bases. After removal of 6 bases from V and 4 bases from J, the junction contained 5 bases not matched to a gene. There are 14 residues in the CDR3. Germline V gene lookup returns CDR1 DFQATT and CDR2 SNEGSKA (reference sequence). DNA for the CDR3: TGCAGTGCAGGGACTAGCGGGGCTCGAGAGACCCAGTACTTC. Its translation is CSAGTSGARETQYF.

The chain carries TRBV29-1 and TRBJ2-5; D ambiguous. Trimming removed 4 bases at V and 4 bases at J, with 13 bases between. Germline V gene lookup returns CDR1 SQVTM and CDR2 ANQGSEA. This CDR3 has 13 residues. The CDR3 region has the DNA TGCAGCGTTGCCGACGGGCCCCCAGAGACCCAGTACTTC. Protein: CSVADGPPETQYF.

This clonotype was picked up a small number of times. CDR3 sequence (DNA): TGTGCCAGCTCACAAACCACGGCAGCTGGGCCCACTGAAGCTTTCTTT. Amino acids: CASSQTTAAGPTEAFF. The chain is built from TRBV18 and TRBJ1-1; no definite D call. From germline, CDR1 is KGHSH and CDR2 LQKENI. Trimming pared 4 bases from V and 4 bases from J, leaving 19 bases between. The CDR3 totals 16 residues.

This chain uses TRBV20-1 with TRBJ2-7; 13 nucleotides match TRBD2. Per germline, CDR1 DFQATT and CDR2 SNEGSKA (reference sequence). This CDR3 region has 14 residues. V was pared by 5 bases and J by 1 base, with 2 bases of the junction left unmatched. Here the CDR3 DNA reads TGCAGTGCTGTGGGACTAGCGGGGTCCTACGAGCAGTACTTC. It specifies CSAVGLAGSYEQYF.

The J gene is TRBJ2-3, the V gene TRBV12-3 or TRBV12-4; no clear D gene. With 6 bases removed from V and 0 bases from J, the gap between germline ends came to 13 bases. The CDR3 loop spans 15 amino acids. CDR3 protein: CASSPPRASTDTQYF. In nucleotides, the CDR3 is TGTGCCAGCAGCCCACCTAGGGCTAGCACAGATACGCAGTATTTT.

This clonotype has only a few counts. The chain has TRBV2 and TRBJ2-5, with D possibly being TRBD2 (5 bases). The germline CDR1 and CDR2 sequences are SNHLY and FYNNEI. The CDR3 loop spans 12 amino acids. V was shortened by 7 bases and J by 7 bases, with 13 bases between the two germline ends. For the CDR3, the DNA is TGTGCCAGCACCGCGGACGGAGGGACCCAGTACTTC. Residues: CASTADGGTQYF.

This CDR3 reads CATGTDQRAQYF. DNA of the CDR3: TGTGCCACCGGGACAGATCAAAGGGCCCAGTACTTC. This chain links TRBV10-3 with TRBJ2-5, with 7 bases lining up with TRBD1. V gave up 10 bases and J gave up 9 bases; unmatched junction bases: 11. CDR1 is ENHRY and CDR2 is SYGVKD in the germline V gene. The CDR3 is 12 residues long.

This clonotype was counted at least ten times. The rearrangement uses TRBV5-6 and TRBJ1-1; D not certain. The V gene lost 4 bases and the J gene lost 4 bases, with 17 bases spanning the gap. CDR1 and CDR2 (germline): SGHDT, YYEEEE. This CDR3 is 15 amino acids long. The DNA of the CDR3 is TGTGCCAGCAGCCTGTGGACCTTACGAGGCACTGAAGCTTTCTTT. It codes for CASSLWTLRGTEAFF.

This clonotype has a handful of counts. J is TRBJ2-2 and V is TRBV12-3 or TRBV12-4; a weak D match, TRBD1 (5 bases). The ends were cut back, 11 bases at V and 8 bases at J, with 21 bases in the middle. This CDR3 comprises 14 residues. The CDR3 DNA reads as TGTGCCTGGGGCGCGCTGCCGAGAGGAGGGGAGCTGTTTTTT. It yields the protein CAWGALPRGGELFF.

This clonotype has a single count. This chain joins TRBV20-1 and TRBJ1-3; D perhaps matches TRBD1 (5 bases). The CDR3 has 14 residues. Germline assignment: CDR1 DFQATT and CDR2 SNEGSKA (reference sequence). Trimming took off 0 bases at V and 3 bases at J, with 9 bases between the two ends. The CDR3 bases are TGCAGTGCTAGAGATCGAGGGGTTGGAAACACCATATATTTT. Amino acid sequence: CSARDRGVGNTIYF.

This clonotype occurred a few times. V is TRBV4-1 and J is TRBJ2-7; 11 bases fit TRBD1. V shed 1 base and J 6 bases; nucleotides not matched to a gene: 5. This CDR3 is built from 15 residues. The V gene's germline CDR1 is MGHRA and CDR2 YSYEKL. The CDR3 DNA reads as TGCGCCAGCAGCCAAGGACCGGGACAGGGGGGCGAGCAGTACTTC. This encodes CASSQGPGQGGEQYF.

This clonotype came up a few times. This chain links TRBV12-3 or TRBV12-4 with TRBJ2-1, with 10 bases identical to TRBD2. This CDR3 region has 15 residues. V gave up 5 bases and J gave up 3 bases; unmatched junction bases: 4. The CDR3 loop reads CASSHRLAGYNEQFF. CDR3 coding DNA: TGTGCCAGCAGTCATCGACTAGCGGGCTACAATGAGCAGTTCTTC.

DNA for the CDR3: TGTGCCAGCAGCTTAGTCCTGGCAGGAGAGATCGGAGCTGAAGCTTTCTTT. Its protein product is CASSLVLAGEIGAEAFF. V gene TRBV13 combines with J gene TRBJ1-1; D gene uncertain. V lost 1 base and J lost 6, with 21 bases in between. This CDR3 has 17 amino acids. CDR1 and CDR2 (germline): PRHDT, FYEKMQ (reference sequence).

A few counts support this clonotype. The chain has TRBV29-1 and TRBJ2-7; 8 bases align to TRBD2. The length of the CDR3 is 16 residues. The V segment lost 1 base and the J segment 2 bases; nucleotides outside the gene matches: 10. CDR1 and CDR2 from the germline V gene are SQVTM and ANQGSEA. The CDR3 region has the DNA TGCAGCGTTGAAGGCGGTCTTAGCGGGAATGCCTACGAGCAGTACTTC. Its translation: CSVEGGLSGNAYEQYF.

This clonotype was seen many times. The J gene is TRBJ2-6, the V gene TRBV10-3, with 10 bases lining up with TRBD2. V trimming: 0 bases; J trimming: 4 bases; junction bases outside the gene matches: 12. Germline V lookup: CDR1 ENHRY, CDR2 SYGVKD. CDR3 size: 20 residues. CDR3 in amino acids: CAISESVVSGRASGANVLTF. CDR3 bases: TGTGCCATCAGTGAGTCGGTTGTCAGCGGGAGGGCATCAGGGGCCAACGTCCTGACTTTC.

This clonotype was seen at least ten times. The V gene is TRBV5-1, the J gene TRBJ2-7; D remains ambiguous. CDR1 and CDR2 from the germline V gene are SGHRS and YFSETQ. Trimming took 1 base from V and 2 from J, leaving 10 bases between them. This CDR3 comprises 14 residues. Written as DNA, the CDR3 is TGCGCCAGCAGCTTGAATCCACAGACCTACGAGCAGTACTTC. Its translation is CASSLNPQTYEQYF.

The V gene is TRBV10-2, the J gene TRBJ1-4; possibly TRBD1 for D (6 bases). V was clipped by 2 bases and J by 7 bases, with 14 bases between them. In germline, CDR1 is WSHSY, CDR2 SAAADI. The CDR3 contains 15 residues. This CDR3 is CASSEKGIGGEKLFF. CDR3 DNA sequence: TGCGCCAGCAGTGAGAAGGGAATAGGGGGTGAAAAACTGTTTTTT.

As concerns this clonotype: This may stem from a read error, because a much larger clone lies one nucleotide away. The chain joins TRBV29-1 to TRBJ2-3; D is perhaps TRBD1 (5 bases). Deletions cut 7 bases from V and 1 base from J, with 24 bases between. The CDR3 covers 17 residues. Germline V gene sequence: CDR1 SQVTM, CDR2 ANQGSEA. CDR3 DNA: TGCAGCGCTGGGTGGGGTTTGGACAACAAGGGCACAGATACGCAGTATTTT. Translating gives CSAGWGLDNKGTDTQYF.

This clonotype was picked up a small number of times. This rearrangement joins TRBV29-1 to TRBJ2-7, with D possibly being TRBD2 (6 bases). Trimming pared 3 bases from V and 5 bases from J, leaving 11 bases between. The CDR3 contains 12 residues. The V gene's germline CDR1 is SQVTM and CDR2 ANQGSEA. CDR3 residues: CSVDGGVHEQYF. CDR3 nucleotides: TGCAGCGTTGATGGCGGGGTTCACGAGCAGTACTTC.

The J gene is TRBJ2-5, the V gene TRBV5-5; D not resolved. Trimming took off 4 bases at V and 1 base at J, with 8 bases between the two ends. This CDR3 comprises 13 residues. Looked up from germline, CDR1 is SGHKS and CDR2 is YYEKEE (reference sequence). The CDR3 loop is CASSPFGQETQYF. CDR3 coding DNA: TGTGCCAGCAGCCCATTTGGCCAAGAGACCCAGTACTTC.